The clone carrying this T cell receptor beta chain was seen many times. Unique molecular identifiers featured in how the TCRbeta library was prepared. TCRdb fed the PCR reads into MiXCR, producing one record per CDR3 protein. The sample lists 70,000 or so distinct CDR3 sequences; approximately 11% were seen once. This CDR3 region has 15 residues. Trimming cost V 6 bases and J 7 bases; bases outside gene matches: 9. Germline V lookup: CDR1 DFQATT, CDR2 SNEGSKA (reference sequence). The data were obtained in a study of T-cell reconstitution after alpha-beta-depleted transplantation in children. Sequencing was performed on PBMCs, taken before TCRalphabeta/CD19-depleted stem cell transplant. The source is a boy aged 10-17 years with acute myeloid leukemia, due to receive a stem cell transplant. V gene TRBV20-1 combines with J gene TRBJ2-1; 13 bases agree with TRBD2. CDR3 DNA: TGCAGTGCCCCCCGACTAGCGGGAGGTTGGAATGAGCAGTTCTTC. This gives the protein CSAPRLAGGWNEQFF.